What follows are 19 T cell receptor beta chains derived from one specimen sequenced in a study of blood T cell repertoires in COVID-19 (dated by TCRdb to about 2020). Library construction relied on the immunoSEQ multiplex PCR assay. Sourced from immuneACCESS, this table was stored by TCRdb with only in-frame sequences that have V and J called. A share of the clones is absent; for the studies checked, an unresolved V gene accounts for under half, and the remainder has no known explanation. The sample table lists some 74,000 clones, 88% of them with a count of one. Around 7.3% of the sample goes to the ten largest clones. Sequenced: peripheral blood. The receptors were gathered from a woman of 80 years or more with acute or convalescent COVID-19.

About this clone: Additional DNA sequences in this sample encode the identical CDR3. V and J are TRBV5-8 and TRBJ2-3, with TRBD2 matching 10 bases. The CDR3 is 14 amino acids. Germline assignment: CDR1 SGHTS and CDR2 YDEGEE. The V gene end was trimmed by 4 bases and the J gene end by 1 base; junction bases not matched to a gene: 0. DNA of the CDR3: TGTGCCAGCAGCGGGACTAGCGGCACAGATACGCAGTATTTT. It yields the protein CASSGTSGTDTQYF.

The chain carries TRBV30 and TRBJ1-3; D not resolved. The CDR3 consists of 12 residues. Trimming cost V 6 bases and J 0 bases, with 6 bases left between them. The germline gives CDR1 GTSNPN, CDR2 SVGIG (reference sequence). The CDR3 DNA follows: TGTGCCTGCGGACTCTCTGGAAACACCATATATTTT. Protein: CACGLSGNTIYF.

The rearrangement uses TRBV3-1 (or the pseudogene TRBV3-2) and TRBJ2-2; 9 positions agree with TRBD2. Germline CDR1 is LGHDT and CDR2 is YNNKEL (reference sequence). The ends lost 4 bases at V and 2 bases at J; junction bases unmatched: 5. The CDR3 totals 16 residues. CDR3 protein: CASSPPGLANTGELFF. In DNA, the CDR3 is TGTGCCAGCAGCCCTCCGGGACTAGCCAACACCGGGGAGCTGTTTTTT.

The chain carries TRBV6-6 and TRBJ2-5, with a tentative D call TRBD1 (7 bases). Germline lookup yields CDR1 MNHNY and CDR2 SVGAGI (reference sequence). The ends were cut back, 4 bases at V and 5 bases at J, with 14 bases in the middle. This CDR3 is 14 amino acids long. CDR3 nucleotide sequence: TGTGCCAGCAGTTTTGGAGGGGGCGGCGAGACCCAGTACTTC. It is translated as CASSFGGGGETQYF.

This clone appeared once. The V gene is TRBV9, the J gene TRBJ2-3; possible D gene TRBD2, 7 bases. CDR1 and CDR2 (germline): SGDLS, YYNGEE. The V end lost 2 bases, the J end lost 0 bases, and 22 bases lay between the germline ends. The CDR3 totals 19 residues. CDR3 coding DNA: TGTGCCAGCAGCGTCCTCCCTGGGGGGCTAGCGGTTAGCACAGATACGCAGTATTTT. This sequence encodes CASSVLPGGLAVSTDTQYF. The full variable domain, rest sourced from reference TRBV9 and TRBJ2-3, is DSGVTQTPKHLITATGQRVTLRCSPRSGDLSVYWYQQSLDQGLQFLIQYYNGEERAKGNILERFSAQQFPDLHSELNLSSLELGDSALYFCASSVLPGGLAVSTDTQYFGPGTRLTVL.

The chain recombines TRBV7-2 with TRBJ1-2; 10 bases are a match to TRBD1. The CDR3 has 15 amino acids. Germline loops: CDR1 SGHTA, CDR2 FQGNSA. With 4 bases clipped from V and 3 bases from J, the junction kept 5 bases outside the gene matches. The CDR3 DNA reads as TGTGCCAGCAGCTCCAGACAGGGGGCCGACTATGGCTACACCTTC. This codes for CASSSRQGADYGYTF.

V and J are TRBV2 and TRBJ1-5; D gene ambiguous. CDR1 and CDR2 (germline): SNHLY, FYNNEI. The ends were cut back, 4 bases at V and 4 bases at J, with 5 bases in the middle. CDR3 length equals 12 residues. The CDR3 loop reads CASSGVNQPQHF. The CDR3 DNA reads as TGTGCCAGCAGTGGCGTGAATCAGCCCCAGCATTTT.

This chain uses TRBV19 with TRBJ1-5; D gene ambiguous. V dropped 1 base and J dropped 1 base, with 5 bases sitting between them. The germline CDR1 and CDR2 sequences are LNHDA and SQIVND (reference sequence). The CDR3 has 14 residues. Written as DNA, the CDR3 is TGTGCCAGTAGTATAGGCAGGAGCAATCAGCCCCAGCATTTT. Amino acid sequence: CASSIGRSNQPQHF.

The V gene is TRBV5-1, the J gene TRBJ1-2, with 9 bases that match TRBD1. This CDR3 spans 13 amino acids. The junction had 8 bases not matched to a gene; V was cut back by 4 bases and J by 10 bases. Looked up from germline, CDR1 is SGHRS and CDR2 is YFSETQ. The CDR3 protein is CASSTDRGKDYTF. In nucleotides, the CDR3 is TGCGCCAGCAGCACGGACAGGGGTAAGGACTACACCTTC.

This sequence joins TRBV6-2 or TRBV6-3 and TRBJ2-7; D might be TRBD1 (6 bases). V was cut by 6 bases and J by 3 bases, with 12 bases left in between. The CDR3 covers 13 residues. Germline assignment: CDR1 MNHEY and CDR2 SVGEGT. The CDR3 DNA follows: TGTGCCAGCAGCCCCCGGGACAACTACGAGCAGTACTTC. As protein: CASSPRDNYEQYF.

This clone was detected only once. This rearrangement joins TRBV10-1 to TRBJ1-2; 8 bases map to TRBD1. With V trimmed by 4 bases and J by 6 bases, 10 bases remained unmatched. The germline CDR1 and CDR2 sequences are WNHNN and SYGVQD (reference sequence). The CDR3 has 15 amino acids. CDR3 protein: CASSARGLVINGYTF. The DNA of the CDR3 is TGCGCCAGCAGTGCCAGGGGGCTAGTTATTAATGGCTACACCTTC.

The gene calls are TRBV19 and TRBJ2-1; perhaps TRBD1 as D (5 bases). Trimming left V 4 bases short and J 7 bases short, with 14 bases between. The germline CDR1 and CDR2 sequences are LNHDA and SQIVND (reference sequence). The CDR3 is 14 residues long. The CDR3 DNA sequence: TGTGCCAGTAGTAGGTCAGGGAATAGGAATGAGCAGTTCTTC. Its translation: CASSRSGNRNEQFF. The whole variable domain, remainder taken from reference TRBV19 and TRBJ2-1, is DGGITQSPKYLFRKEGQNVTLSCEQNLNHDAMYWYRQDPGQGLRLIYYSQIVNDFQKGDIAEGYSVSREKKESFPLTVTSAQKNPTAFYLCASSRSGNRNEQFFGPGTRLTVL.

The chain combines TRBV10-3 with TRBJ2-5; TRBD2 is a possible D gene (6 bases). V gave up 2 bases and J gave up 4 bases, with 14 bases separating them. This CDR3 comprises 15 residues. Germline V CDR1 and CDR2: ENHRY, SYGVKD. The CDR3 bases are TGTGCCATCAGTGAGCGGGGAGGTTTTGGAGAGACCCAGTACTTC. Its translation: CAISERGGFGETQYF.

V is TRBV18 and J is TRBJ2-1, with 10 bases lining up with TRBD2. The germline V gene has CDR1 KGHSH and CDR2 LQKENI. The J segment lost 6 bases and the V segment lost 3 bases, leaving 2 bases of the junction unmatched. There are 14 residues in the CDR3. For the CDR3, the DNA is TGTGCCAGCTCACCCAAGCGGGAGGGCAATGAGCAGTTCTTC. Translated: CASSPKREGNEQFF.

This clone was observed a few times. DNA of the CDR3: TGTGCCAGCAGCTCGCCGAAGGAACGGGGGTTCTACGAGCAGTACTTC. Translation: CASSSPKERGFYEQYF. This chain joins TRBV5-6 and TRBJ2-7; D is perhaps TRBD2 (6 bases). This CDR3 region has 16 residues. V lost 3 bases to trimming and J lost 3 bases, with 19 bases between them. Germline V gene sequence: CDR1 SGHDT, CDR2 YYEEEE. Full variable domain (missing parts from reference TRBV5-6 and TRBJ2-7): DAGVTQSPTHLIKTRGQQVTLRCSPKSGHDTVSWYQQALGQGPQFIFQYYEEEERQRGNFPDRFSGHQFPNYSSELNVNALLLGDSALYLCASSSPKERGFYEQYFGPGTRLTVT.

The V gene is TRBV24-1, the J gene TRBJ2-2; D ambiguous. Per the germline V gene, CDR1 is KGHDR and CDR2 is SFDVKD. V was trimmed by 5 bases and J by 5 bases, leaving 11 bases between them. The CDR3 sequence is 14 residues long. This CDR3 reads CATSATDLTGELFF. For the CDR3, the DNA is TGTGCCACCAGTGCTACAGACCTTACCGGGGAGCTGTTTTTT.

This clone was recorded a few times. CDR3 loop: CASPVAGTSTDTQYF. In DNA, the CDR3 is TGTGCCAGCCCCGTAGCGGGAACGAGCACAGATACGCAGTATTTT. The chain carries TRBV18 and TRBJ2-3; 8 bases match TRBD2. Germline-derived CDR1 and CDR2 are KGHSH and LQKENI. The CDR3 loop spans 15 amino acids. V shed 8 bases, J shed 0 bases, and the junction held 7 bases outside the gene matches. Combining the CDR3 with reference TRBV18 and TRBJ2-3 gives the whole variable domain NAGVMQNPRHLVRRRGQEARLRCSPMKGHSHVYWYRQLPEEGLKFMVYLQKENIIDESGMPKERFSAEFPKEGPSILRIQQVVRGDSAAYFCASPVAGTSTDTQYFGPGTRLTVL.

In regard to this clone: In the same sample, other DNA sequences code for this CDR3. This chain joins TRBV9 and TRBJ1-1, with D maybe TRBD1 (6 bases). V dropped 4 bases and J dropped 1 base, with 11 bases sitting between them. Per germline, CDR1 SGDLS and CDR2 YYNGEE. The CDR3 has 14 amino acids. CDR3 bases: TGTGCCAGCAGCTTGGGACACGCGAACACTGAAGCTTTCTTT. Its translation: CASSLGHANTEAFF.

The V call is TRBV25-1, the J call TRBJ2-7, with 7 bases matching TRBD1. Trimming at V came to 4 bases and at J to 5 bases, leaving 8 bases not matched to a gene. The CDR3 length is 14 residues. Per germline, CDR1 MGHDK and CDR2 SYGVNS. CDR3 protein: CASSAQGGAHEQYF. The CDR3 bases are TGTGCCAGCAGTGCCCAAGGGGGCGCCCACGAGCAGTACTTC.